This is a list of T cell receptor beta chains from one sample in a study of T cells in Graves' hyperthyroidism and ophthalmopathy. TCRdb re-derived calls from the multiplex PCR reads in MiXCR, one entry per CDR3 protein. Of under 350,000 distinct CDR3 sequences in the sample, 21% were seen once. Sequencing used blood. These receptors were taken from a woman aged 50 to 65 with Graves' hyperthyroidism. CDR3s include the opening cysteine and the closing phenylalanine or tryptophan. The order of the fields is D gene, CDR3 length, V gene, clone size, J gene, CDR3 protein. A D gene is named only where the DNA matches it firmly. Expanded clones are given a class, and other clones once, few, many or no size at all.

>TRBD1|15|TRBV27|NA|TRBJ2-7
CASSSRPGQGALQYF
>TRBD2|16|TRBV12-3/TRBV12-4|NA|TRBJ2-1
CASSPRSGRVRNEQFF
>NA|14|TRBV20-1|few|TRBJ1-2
CSAQNGGRNNGYTF
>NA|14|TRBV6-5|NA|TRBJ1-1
CASSYDSVNTEAFF
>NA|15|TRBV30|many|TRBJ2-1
CAWSVPETYYNEQFF
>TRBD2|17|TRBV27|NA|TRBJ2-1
CASSDLAGFSPDNEQFF
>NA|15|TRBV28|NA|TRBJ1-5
CASSFDTGSIQPQHF
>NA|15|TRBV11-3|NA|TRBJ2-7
CASSLTQGWAYEQYF
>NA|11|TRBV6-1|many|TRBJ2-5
CASSVGKTQYF
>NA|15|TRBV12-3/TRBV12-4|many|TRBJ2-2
CASSLPGSLTGELFF
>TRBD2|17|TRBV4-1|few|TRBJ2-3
CASSQEFLAGGPDTQYF
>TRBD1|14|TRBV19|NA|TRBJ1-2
CASRRTGDVYGYTF
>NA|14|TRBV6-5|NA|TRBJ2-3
CASSYGEEEGTQYF
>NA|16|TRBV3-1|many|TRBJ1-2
CASSQSGLGGGYGYTF
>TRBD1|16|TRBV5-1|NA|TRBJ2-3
CASSQWTGVGTDTQYF
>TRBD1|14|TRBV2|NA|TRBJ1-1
CASSGTGGQGEAFF
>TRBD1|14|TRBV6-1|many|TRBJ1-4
CASSFGTGGEKLFF
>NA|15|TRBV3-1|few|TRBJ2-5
CASSHSLARQGTQYF
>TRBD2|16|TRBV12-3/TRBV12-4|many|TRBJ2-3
CASSLTSGRGTDTQYF
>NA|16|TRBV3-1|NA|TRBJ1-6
CASSQDARGGYSPLHF
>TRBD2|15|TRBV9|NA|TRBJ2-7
CASSAGLAGTYEQYF
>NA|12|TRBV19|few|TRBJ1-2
CASSIADSGYTF
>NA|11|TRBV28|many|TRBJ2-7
CASRKRERQYF
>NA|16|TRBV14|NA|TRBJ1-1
CANSQDTGPFRVEVFF
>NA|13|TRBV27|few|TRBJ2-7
CASSGPGAYEQYF
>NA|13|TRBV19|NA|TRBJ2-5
CASSIDPAETQYF
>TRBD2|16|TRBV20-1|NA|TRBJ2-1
CSASGAGAYGFNEQFF
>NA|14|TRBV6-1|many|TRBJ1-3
CASSETGTGNTIYF
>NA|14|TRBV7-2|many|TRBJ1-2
CASSLEGISYGYTF
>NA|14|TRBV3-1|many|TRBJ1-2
CASRRREGLDGYTF
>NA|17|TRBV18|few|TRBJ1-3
CASSPNSPVGPGNTIYF
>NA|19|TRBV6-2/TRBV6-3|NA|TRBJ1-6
CASSYSRDIRSSYNSPLHF
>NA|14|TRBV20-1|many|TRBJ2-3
CSARMATLTDTQYF
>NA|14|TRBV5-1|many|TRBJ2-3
CASSLDSLTDTQYF
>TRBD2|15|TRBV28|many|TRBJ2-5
CASSLLAGDSETQYF
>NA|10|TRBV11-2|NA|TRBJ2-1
CASADNEQFF
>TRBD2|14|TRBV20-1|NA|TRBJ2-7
CSAMPGLAESEQYF
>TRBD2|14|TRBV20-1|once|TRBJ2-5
CSVRSGMAQETQYF
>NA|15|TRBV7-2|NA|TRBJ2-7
CASSPRGSITYEQYF
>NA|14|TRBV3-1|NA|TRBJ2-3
CASSSQGWTDTQYF
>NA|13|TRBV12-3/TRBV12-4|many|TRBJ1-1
CASSKTENTEAFF
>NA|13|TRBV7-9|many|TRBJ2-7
CASRTNTGYEQYF
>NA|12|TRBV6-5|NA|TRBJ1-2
CASSFQGQGYTF
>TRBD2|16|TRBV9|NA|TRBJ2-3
CASNRPGGGETDTQYF
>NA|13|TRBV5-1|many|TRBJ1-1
CASNDRRGTEAFF
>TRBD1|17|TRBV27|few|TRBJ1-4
CASSPGRRDSYNEKLFF
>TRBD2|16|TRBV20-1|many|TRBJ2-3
CSARDLSGSPEDTQYF
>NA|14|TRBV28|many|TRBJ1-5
CASSFWQGNQPQHF
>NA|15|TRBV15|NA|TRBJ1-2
CATSRAITGSDGYTF
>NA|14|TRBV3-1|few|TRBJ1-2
CASSPLIPNYGYTF
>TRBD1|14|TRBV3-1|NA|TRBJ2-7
CASSQGTGGNEQYF
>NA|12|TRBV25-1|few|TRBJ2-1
CASSVWDNEQFF
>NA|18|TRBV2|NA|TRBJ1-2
CASSDLYVSRGGNYGYTF
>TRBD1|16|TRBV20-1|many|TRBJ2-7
CSARSWTGPSSYEQYF